This T cell receptor beta chain was identified in a study of blood T cell repertoires in COVID-19. Whole-study context: Specimens from acute and convalescent COVID-19 originated in the United States, Italy and Spain.

As processed by the authors: Amplification from reference gene primers served as the basis for estimated nucleated cell counts. Clones were read by immunoSEQ multiplex PCR, and TCRdb kept only the in-frame ones, dropping some. V and J calls plus clone size are reproduced from that table; the DNA served to infer D and trimming. The sample yields about 250,000 clones, approximately 86% seen once. This receptor was taken from a woman aged 25 to 39 with acute COVID-19. The sample taken for sequencing was PBMCs or T cells enriched from blood (not recorded which).

The CDR3 bases are TGTGCCAGTAGGGAGGGCACTGAAGCTTTCTTT. This translates into CASREGTEAFF. The chain uses TRBV19 and TRBJ1-1; D is unresolved. V lost 6 bases, J lost 4 bases, and 6 bases lay in between. The CDR3 runs to 11 residues. The V gene's germline CDR1 is LNHDA and CDR2 SQIVND (reference sequence).